This T cell receptor (beta chain) was found in a study of blood T cell repertoires in COVID-19. Study summary: The study drew acute and convalescent COVID-19 samples from the United States, Italy and Spain.

Method: immunoSEQ multiplex PCR; TCRdb's copy keeps in-frame clones and lacks some. The sample contains 100,000 to 150,000 clones, around four fifths of which appear only once. CDR3 size: 16 residues. The ends lost 3 bases at V and 4 bases at J; junction bases unmatched: 10. Per the germline V gene, CDR1 is ENHRY and CDR2 is SYGVKD. This rearrangement joins TRBV10-3 to TRBJ1-2; 8 bases line up with TRBD1. The sample taken for sequencing was peripheral blood. The TCR originated in a man older than 75 with active or convalescent COVID-19. The CDR3 region has the DNA TGTGCCATCAGTGATGCCTCGGACAGGGTTCCCTATGGCTACACCTTC. Its protein is CAISDASDRVPYGYTF.